These 22 T cell receptor beta chains came from one sample sequenced in a study of blood T cell repertoires in COVID-19. This table comes from immunoSEQ multiplex PCR, and its TCRdb copy is limited to in-frame clones, with some not included. The table has 200,000 to 250,000 clones, about 85% seen once. Specimen: PBMCs or T cells enriched from blood (not recorded which). These receptors all stem from a young man who had recovered from COVID-19.

The CDR3 loop is CASSLSSLVPTDTQYF. In DNA, the CDR3 is TGCGCCAGCAGCTTGTCTAGTCTTGTTCCGACAGATACGCAGTATTTT. The chain joins TRBV5-1 to TRBJ2-3; D not resolved. This CDR3 contains 16 residues. V was clipped by 1 base and J by 3 bases, with 15 bases between them. The V gene's germline CDR1 is SGHRS and CDR2 YFSETQ.

This clone appeared once. The chain links TRBV28 to TRBJ1-2; the match to TRBD1 covers 10 bases. There are 16 residues in the CDR3. CDR1 is MDHEN and CDR2 is SYDVKM in the germline V gene. V gave up 8 bases and J gave up 3 bases; unmatched junction bases: 12. In DNA form, the CDR3 reads TGTGCCAGCCTAACCTCCTCCGGGACAGGGGACTATGGCTACACCTTC. It encodes CASLTSSGTGDYGYTF.

V gene TRBV7-9 combines with J gene TRBJ2-7, with 8 bases that match TRBD1. The CDR3 sequence is 15 residues long. Trimming removed 5 bases from V and 4 bases from J; junction bases left unmatched: 10. In germline, CDR1 is SEHNR, CDR2 FQNEAQ (reference sequence). Here the CDR3 DNA reads TGTGCCAGCAGCCCGCGGACAGGGACGGCGTACGAGCAGTACTTC. Translating gives CASSPRTGTAYEQYF.

This clone has only a few counts. The rearrangement uses TRBV2 and TRBJ1-1; TRBD1 agrees at 7 bases. CDR3 length: 17 amino acids. V gave up 6 bases and J gave up 0 bases; unmatched junction bases: 13. Looked up from germline, CDR1 is SNHLY and CDR2 is FYNNEI. The CDR3 region is CASSPWTGSIMNTEAFF. CDR3 DNA sequence: TGTGCCAGCAGCCCATGGACAGGATCTATCATGAACACTGAAGCTTTCTTT.

J is TRBJ1-2 and V is TRBV29-1, with TRBD1 identical over 8 bases. Germline V lookup: CDR1 SQVTM, CDR2 ANQGSEA. J gave up 7 bases and V 2 bases, and 6 bases lay outside the gene matches. This CDR3 has 13 amino acids. CDR3 nucleotides: TGCAGCGTTGAAAGTCAGGGGGCCGGTGGCTACACCTTC. Its translation is CSVESQGAGGYTF.

V gene TRBV18 combines with J gene TRBJ1-4; D gene ambiguous. Trimming shortened V by 0 bases and J by 8 bases, and 7 bases separated the two germline ends. Germline CDR1 and CDR2: KGHSH and LQKENI. This CDR3 is 13 amino acids long. The CDR3 reads CASSPPGEEKLFF. The CDR3 nucleotides are TGTGCCAGCTCACCACCCGGGGAGGAAAAACTGTTTTTT.

The gene calls are TRBV28 and TRBJ1-5, with D possibly TRBD1 on 5 matching bases. This CDR3 region has 13 residues. Germline lookup yields CDR1 MDHEN and CDR2 SYDVKM. The V end lost 6 bases, the J end lost 4 bases, and 10 bases lay between the germline ends. CDR3 loop: CASRTAGNQPQHF. Written as DNA, the CDR3 is TGTGCCAGCAGGACAGCGGGGAATCAGCCCCAGCATTTT. Full variable domain (remainder filled in from reference TRBV28 and TRBJ1-5): DVKVTQSSRYLVKRTGEKVFLECVQDMDHENMFWYRQDPGLGLRLIYFSYDVKMKEKGDIPEGYSVSREKKERFSLILESASTNQTSMYLCASRTAGNQPQHFGDGTRLSIL.

V gene TRBV30 combines with J gene TRBJ1-1; D remains ambiguous. V shed 2 bases and J shed 3 bases, with 7 bases lying between them. Germline values: CDR1 GTSNPN, CDR2 SVGIG (reference sequence). The CDR3 spans 12 residues. The CDR3 spells CAWSRGYTEAFF. The CDR3 bases are TGTGCCTGGAGTCGAGGGTACACTGAAGCTTTCTTT.

The CDR3 sequence is CASSVGAQGRVEKLFF. In DNA form, the CDR3 reads TGTGCCAGCAGCGTAGGGGCGCAGGGGCGGGTGGAAAAACTGTTTTTT. V and J are TRBV9 and TRBJ1-4; D might be TRBD1 (6 bases). The germline V gene has CDR1 SGDLS and CDR2 YYNGEE. The CDR3 extends over 16 amino acids. Trimming removed 0 bases at V and 8 bases at J, with 17 bases between.

Here the CDR3 reads CASSYPGLAGGTTGELFF. CDR3 nucleotide sequence: TGTGCCAGCAGCTACCCGGGACTAGCGGGGGGGACCACCGGGGAGCTGTTTTTT. This chain links TRBV7-6 with TRBJ2-2; 16 bases fit TRBD2. The V segment lost 4 bases and the J segment 4 bases; nucleotides outside the gene matches: 6. This CDR3 region has 18 residues. Germline V gene data show CDR1 as SGHVS and CDR2 as FNYEAQ.

The rearrangement links TRBV25-1 to TRBJ1-1; D might be TRBD1 (6 bases). CDR1 is MGHDK, CDR2 SYGVNS, per germline. V lost 4 bases and J 6 bases, leaving 21 bases between the germline ends. The CDR3 runs 16 residues. The CDR3 sequence: CASSGIRGQQAAEAFF. Here the CDR3 DNA reads TGTGCCAGCAGTGGGATCCGCGGACAGCAGGCGGCTGAAGCTTTCTTT.

The chain is built from TRBV6-5 and TRBJ2-7; 7 bases match TRBD1. Germline assignment: CDR1 MNHEY and CDR2 SVGAGI. V was clipped by 0 bases and J by 1 base; unmatched bases: 6. The CDR3 covers 16 residues. The CDR3 region has the DNA TGTGCCAGCAGTTACTCGACTGGACAGGCGTCCTACGAGCAGTACTTC. This sequence encodes CASSYSTGQASYEQYF.

The chain uses TRBV19 and TRBJ2-7; TRBD2 matches at 8 bases. The J segment lost 4 bases and the V segment lost 2 bases, leaving 25 bases of the junction unmatched. CDR3 length: 21 residues. Germline assignment: CDR1 LNHDA and CDR2 SQIVND (reference sequence). In DNA, the CDR3 is TGTGCCAGTAGTATAAAAACCGTCACGGGAGGGGACACTCCTTTTGGGTACGAGCAGTACTTC. Translation gives CASSIKTVTGGDTPFGYEQYF. The full variable domain, completed using reference TRBV19 and TRBJ2-7, is DGGITQSPKYLFRKEGQNVTLSCEQNLNHDAMYWYRQDPGQGLRLIYYSQIVNDFQKGDIAEGYSVSREKKESFPLTVTSAQKNPTAFYLCASSIKTVTGGDTPFGYEQYFGPGTRLTVT.

This clone was recorded once. The chain carries TRBV29-1 and TRBJ1-1; D possibly corresponds to TRBD1 (6 bases). V was pared by 7 bases and J by 0 bases, with 12 bases between. The CDR3 sequence is 13 residues long. Germline values: CDR1 SQVTM, CDR2 ANQGSEA. The CDR3 nucleotides read TGCAGCGGATACAGGGAACTGAACACTGAAGCTTTCTTT. Its protein product is CSGYRELNTEAFF.

This chain joins TRBV10-3 and TRBJ1-3; the D is unclear. The CDR3 totals 14 residues. V lost 4 bases to trimming and J lost 4 bases, with 11 bases between them. Per germline, CDR1 ENHRY and CDR2 SYGVKD. The CDR3 bases are TGTGCCATCAGTGGTGGGAGTTCCGGAAACACCATATATTTT. It is translated as CAISGGSSGNTIYF.

The gene calls are TRBV24-1 and TRBJ2-1; 9 nucleotides agree with TRBD2. Germline CDR1 is KGHDR and CDR2 is SFDVKD. There are 17 residues in the CDR3. Trimming removed 3 bases from V and 4 bases from J; junction bases left unmatched: 9. In DNA form, the CDR3 reads TGTGCCACCAGTGATGACCCGACTAGCGGAAATTACAATGAGCAGTTCTTC. Translation: CATSDDPTSGNYNEQFF.

The V and J genes are TRBV15 and TRBJ2-1, with D perhaps TRBD2 (6 bases). V was trimmed by 2 bases and J by 3 bases, leaving 14 bases between them. The germline gives CDR1 LNHNV, CDR2 YYDKDF (reference sequence). The CDR3 has 16 residues. This chain's CDR3 is CATSRPAGTGYNEQFF. In nucleotides, the CDR3 is TGTGCCACCAGCAGACCCGCAGGGACTGGCTACAATGAGCAGTTCTTC.

The CDR3 sequence: CAGTPGTGVANVLTF. The CDR3, as DNA: TGTGCCGGCACTCCCGGGACAGGGGTTGCCAACGTCCTGACTTTC. The rearrangement links TRBV2 to TRBJ2-6, with 10 bases identical to TRBD1. Germline CDR1 reads SNHLY; CDR2 reads FYNNEI. Trimming removed 11 bases from V and 7 bases from J; junction bases left unmatched: 11. The CDR3 extends over 15 amino acids.

The chain is built from TRBV27 and TRBJ1-6; D gene uncertain. Germline lookup yields CDR1 MNHEY and CDR2 SMNVEV (reference sequence). The CDR3 length is 12 residues. The V gene lost 3 bases and the J gene lost 6 bases, with 3 bases spanning the gap. The CDR3 sequence is CASSFLNSPLHF. In DNA form, the CDR3 reads TGTGCCAGCAGTTTCCTTAATTCACCCCTCCACTTT.

This chain connects TRBV2 to TRBJ1-2; D not resolved. The germline V gene encodes CDR1 SNHLY and CDR2 FYNNEI. V shed 8 bases and J shed 10 bases, with 11 bases lying between them. CDR3 length: 10 amino acids. The CDR3 DNA reads TGTGCCAGCGGTGGGAGGATCTACACCTTC. This translates into CASGGRIYTF.

This clone was seen only once. The V and J genes are TRBV10-3 and TRBJ2-7; 7 nucleotides agree with TRBD2. The CDR3 runs 15 residues. The V gene end was trimmed by 6 bases and the J gene end by 5 bases; junction bases not matched to a gene: 13. Germline V CDR1 and CDR2: ENHRY, SYGVKD. Written as DNA, the CDR3 is TGTGCCATCAGCGAGGGTGCGGGAGTATCCCACGAGCAGTACTTC. Translation gives CAISEGAGVSHEQYF.

This clone was seen once. This specimen includes other DNA sequences encoding the same CDR3. The chain recombines TRBV6-5 with TRBJ2-7, with 10 bases fitting TRBD2. Germline V gene lookup returns CDR1 MNHEY and CDR2 SVGAGI. V shed 5 bases, J shed 6 bases, and the junction held 1 base outside the gene matches. There are 12 residues in the CDR3. CDR3 in amino acids: CASSLAGAEQYF. The CDR3 DNA is TGTGCCAGCAGTCTAGCGGGAGCCGAGCAGTACTTC.